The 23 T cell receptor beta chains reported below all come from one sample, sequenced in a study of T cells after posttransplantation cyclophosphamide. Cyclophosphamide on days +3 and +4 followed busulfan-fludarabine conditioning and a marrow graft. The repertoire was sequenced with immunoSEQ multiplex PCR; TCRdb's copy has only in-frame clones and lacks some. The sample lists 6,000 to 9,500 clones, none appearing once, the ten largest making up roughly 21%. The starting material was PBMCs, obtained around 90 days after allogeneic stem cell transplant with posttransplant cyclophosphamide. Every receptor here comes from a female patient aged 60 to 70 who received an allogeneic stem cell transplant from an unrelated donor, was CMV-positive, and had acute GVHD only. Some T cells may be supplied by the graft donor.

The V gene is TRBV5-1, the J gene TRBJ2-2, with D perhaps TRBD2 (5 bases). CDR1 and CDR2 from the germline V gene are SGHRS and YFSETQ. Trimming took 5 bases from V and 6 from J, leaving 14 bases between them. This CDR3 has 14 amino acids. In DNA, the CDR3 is TGCGCCAGCAGGGTGGGCGCGGGTGCCGGGGAGCTGTTTTTT. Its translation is CASRVGAGAGELFF.

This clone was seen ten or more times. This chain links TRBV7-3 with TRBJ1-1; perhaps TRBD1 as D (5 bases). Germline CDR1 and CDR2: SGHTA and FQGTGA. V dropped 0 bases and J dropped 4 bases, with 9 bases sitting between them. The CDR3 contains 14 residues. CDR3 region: CASSLTAGGTEAFF. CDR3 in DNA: TGTGCCAGCAGCTTAACAGCGGGGGGCACTGAAGCTTTCTTT.

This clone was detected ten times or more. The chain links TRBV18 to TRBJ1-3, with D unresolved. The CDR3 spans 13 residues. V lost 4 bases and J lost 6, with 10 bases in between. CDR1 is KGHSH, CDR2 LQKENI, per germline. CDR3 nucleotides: TGTGCCAGCTCACAAACAGCAGAAAACACCATATATTTT. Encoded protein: CASSQTAENTIYF.

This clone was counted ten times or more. DNA for the CDR3: TGTGCCAGCAGTGAAGCAGCGGGGGGGCAAGAGACCCAGTACTTC. This sequence encodes CASSEAAGGQETQYF. V is TRBV6-1 and J is TRBJ2-5; the match to TRBD2 covers 10 bases. CDR3 length: 15 residues. V lost 0 bases, J lost 2 bases, and 0 bases stayed unmatched. The germline V gene has CDR1 MNHNS and CDR2 SASEGT.

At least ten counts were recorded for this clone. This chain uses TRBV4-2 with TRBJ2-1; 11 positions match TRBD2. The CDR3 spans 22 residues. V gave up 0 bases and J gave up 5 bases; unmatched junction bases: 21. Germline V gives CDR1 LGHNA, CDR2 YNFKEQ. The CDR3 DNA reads TGTGCCAGCAGCCAAGATTTAGGGGTTAGCGGGAGGGCCTCGTTTTACCACAATGAGCAGTTCTTC. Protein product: CASSQDLGVSGRASFYHNEQFF.

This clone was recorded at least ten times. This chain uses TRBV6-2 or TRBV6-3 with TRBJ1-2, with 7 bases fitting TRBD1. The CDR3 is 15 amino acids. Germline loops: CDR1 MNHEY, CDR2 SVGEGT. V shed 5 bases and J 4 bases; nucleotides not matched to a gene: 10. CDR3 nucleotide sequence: TGTGCCAGCAGTGACGCTCAGGGGGTAGGCTATGGCTACACCTTC. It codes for CASSDAQGVGYGYTF.

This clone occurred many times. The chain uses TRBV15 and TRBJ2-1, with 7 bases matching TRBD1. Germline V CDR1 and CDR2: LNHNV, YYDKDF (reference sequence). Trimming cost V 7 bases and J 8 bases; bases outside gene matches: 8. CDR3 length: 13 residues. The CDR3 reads CATTYVTGDEQFF. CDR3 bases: TGTGCCACCACTTACGTCACAGGGGATGAGCAGTTCTTC.

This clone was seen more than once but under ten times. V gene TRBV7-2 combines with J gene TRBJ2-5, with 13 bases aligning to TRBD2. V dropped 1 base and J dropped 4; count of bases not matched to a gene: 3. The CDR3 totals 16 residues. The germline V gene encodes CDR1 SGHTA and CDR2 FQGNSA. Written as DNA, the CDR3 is TGTGCCAGCAGCTTAGAACTAGCGGGAGGGCGAGAGACCCAGTACTTC. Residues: CASSLELAGGRETQYF. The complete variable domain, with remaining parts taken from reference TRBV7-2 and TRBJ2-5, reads GAGVSQSPSNKVTEKGKDVELRCDPISGHTALYWYRQSLGQGLEFLIYFQGNSAPDKSGLPSDRFSAERTGGSVSTLTIQRTQQEDSAVYLCASSLELAGGRETQYFGPGTRLLVL.

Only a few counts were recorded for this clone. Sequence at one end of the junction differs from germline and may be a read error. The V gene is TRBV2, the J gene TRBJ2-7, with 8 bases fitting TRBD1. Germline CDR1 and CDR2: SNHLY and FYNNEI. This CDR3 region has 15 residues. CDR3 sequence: CANRISGTGPYQQYF. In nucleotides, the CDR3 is TGTGCCAACCGAATTTCCGGGACAGGTCCCTACCAGCAGTACTTC.

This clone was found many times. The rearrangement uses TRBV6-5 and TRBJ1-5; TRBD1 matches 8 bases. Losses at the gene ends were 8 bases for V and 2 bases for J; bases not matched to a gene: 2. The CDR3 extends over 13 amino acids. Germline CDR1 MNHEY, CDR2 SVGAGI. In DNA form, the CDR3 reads TGTGCCAGCCAGGACAGGGGCAATCAGCCCCAGCATTTT. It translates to CASQDRGNQPQHF.

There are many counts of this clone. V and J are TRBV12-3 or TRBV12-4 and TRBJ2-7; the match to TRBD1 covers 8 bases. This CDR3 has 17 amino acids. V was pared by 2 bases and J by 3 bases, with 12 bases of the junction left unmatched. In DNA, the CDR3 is TGTGCCAGCAGTTTATACGGACAGGGTGTGGAGAACTACGAGCAGTACTTC. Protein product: CASSLYGQGVENYEQYF.

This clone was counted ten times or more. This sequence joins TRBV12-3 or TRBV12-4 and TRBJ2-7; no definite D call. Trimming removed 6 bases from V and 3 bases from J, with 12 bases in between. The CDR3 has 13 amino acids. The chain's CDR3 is CASSINSNYEQYF. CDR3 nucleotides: TGTGCCAGCAGCATCAACAGTAACTACGAGCAGTACTTC.

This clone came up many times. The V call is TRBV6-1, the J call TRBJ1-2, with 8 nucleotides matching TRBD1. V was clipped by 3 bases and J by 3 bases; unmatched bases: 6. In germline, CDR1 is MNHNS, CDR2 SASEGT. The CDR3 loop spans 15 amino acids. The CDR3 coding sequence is TGTGCCAGCAGTGACCGGACAGGGTGGTACTATGGCTACACCTTC. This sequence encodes CASSDRTGWYYGYTF.

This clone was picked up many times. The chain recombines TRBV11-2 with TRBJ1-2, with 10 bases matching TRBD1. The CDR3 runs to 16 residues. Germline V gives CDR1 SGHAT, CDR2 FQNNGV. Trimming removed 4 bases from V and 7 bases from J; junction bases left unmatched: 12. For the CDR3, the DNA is TGTGCCAGCAGCTGGGACAGGGGAAAAAAACAGGGTGGCTACACCTTC. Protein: CASSWDRGKKQGGYTF.

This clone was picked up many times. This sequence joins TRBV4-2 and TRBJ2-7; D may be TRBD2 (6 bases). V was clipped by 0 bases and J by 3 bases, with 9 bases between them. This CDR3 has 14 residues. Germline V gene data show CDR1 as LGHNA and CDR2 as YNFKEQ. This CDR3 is CASSQDIADYEQYF. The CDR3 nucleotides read TGTGCCAGCAGCCAAGACATAGCGGACTACGAGCAGTACTTC.

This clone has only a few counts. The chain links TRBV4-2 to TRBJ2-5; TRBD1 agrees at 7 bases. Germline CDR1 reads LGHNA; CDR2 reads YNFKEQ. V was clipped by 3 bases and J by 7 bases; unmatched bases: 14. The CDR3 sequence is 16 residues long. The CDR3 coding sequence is TGTGCCAGCAGCCACCCACCGAGGACAGGCCTGGGGACCCAGTACTTC. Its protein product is CASSHPPRTGLGTQYF.

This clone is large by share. The CDR3 DNA reads as TGCGCCAGCAGCACAAATTACGAGCAGTACTTC. Its protein is CASSTNYEQYF. This chain uses TRBV4-1 with TRBJ2-7; D gene uncertain. Trimming pared 5 bases from V and 4 bases from J, leaving 6 bases between. CDR3 size: 11 residues. CDR1 and CDR2 from the germline V gene are MGHRA and YSYEKL.

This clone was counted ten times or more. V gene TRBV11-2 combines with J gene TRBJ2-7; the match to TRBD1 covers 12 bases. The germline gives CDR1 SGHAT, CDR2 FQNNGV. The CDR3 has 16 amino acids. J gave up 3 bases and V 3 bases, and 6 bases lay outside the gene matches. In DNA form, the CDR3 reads TGTGCCAGCAGCTTGAGAGGGACAGGGGGCATCTACGAGCAGTACTTC. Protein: CASSLRGTGGIYEQYF.

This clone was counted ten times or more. In DNA, the CDR3 is TGTGCCAGCAGTTACCTACTAGCGACCGAGCAGTACTTC. Protein sequence: CASSYLLATEQYF. The chain uses TRBV6-6 and TRBJ2-7; 7 bases map to TRBD2. This CDR3 spans 13 amino acids. V lost 2 bases, J lost 6 bases, and 4 bases stayed unmatched. Germline V gene data show CDR1 as MNHNY and CDR2 as SVGAGI (reference sequence).

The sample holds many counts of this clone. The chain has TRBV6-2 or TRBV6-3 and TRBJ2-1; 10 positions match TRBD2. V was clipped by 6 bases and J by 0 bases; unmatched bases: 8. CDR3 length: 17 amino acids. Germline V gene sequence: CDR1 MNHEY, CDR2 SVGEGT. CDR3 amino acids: CASSSPSGRSSYNEQFF. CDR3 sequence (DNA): TGTGCCAGCAGCTCGCCTAGCGGGAGAAGCTCCTACAATGAGCAGTTCTTC.

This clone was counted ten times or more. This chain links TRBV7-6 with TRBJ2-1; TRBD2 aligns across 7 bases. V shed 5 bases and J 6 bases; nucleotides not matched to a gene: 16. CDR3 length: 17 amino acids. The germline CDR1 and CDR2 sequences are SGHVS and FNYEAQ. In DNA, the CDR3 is TGTGCCAGCAGCGCCAGCGCCGGGACTACAGGCCTCAATGAGCAGTTCTTC. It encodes CASSASAGTTGLNEQFF.

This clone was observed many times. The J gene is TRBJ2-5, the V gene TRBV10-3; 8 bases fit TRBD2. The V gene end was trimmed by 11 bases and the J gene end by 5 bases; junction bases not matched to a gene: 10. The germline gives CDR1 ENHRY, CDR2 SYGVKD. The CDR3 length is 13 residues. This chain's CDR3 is CASRGDHRETQYF. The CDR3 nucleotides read TGTGCCTCGCGGGGGGACCATAGGGAGACCCAGTACTTC.

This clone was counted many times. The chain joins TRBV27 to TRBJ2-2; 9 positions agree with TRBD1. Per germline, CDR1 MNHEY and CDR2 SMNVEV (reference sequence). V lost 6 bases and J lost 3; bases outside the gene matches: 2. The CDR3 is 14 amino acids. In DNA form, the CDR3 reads TGTGCCAGCAGAAGGACAGGGGACACCGGGGAGCTGTTTTTT. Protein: CASRRTGDTGELFF.